The following is a T cell receptor beta chain sequence with its context. Antigen specificity is unknown. This record comes from a study of OX40 agonist ivuxolimab in advanced cancers. The method was immunoSEQ multiplex PCR; TCRdb's version includes in-frame clones alone and lacks a portion of them. The sample lists 65,000 to 95,000 clones; around 86% were seen once. This CDR3 is built from 16 residues. Germline V gives CDR1 ENHRY, CDR2 SYGVKD. With 2 bases removed from V and 0 bases from J, the gap between germline ends came to 10 bases. Whole-study results and caveats: Some of the nonresponding patients also showed low levels of normalized T-cell clonal expansion.

The clonotype comes from an adult with an advanced solid tumor such as melanoma, head and neck, liver or kidney cancer. This specimen was CD4+ or CD8+ T cells sorted from blood, taken in a trial of the OX40 agonist ivuxolimab. This chain connects TRBV10-3 to TRBJ2-2; no definite D call. This chain's CDR3 is CAISERLTPNTGELFF. As DNA, the CDR3 is TGTGCCATCAGTGAGCGACTGACTCCGAACACCGGGGAGCTGTTTTTT.